Shown below are 20 T cell receptor beta chains from a single sample sequenced in a study of shared clonotypes between healthy human individuals. Repertoires were generated with immunoSEQ multiplex PCR, while TCRdb's copy carries only in-frame clones and drops some. Seen here are some 2,400,000 clones, more than 90% observed once, and the top ten hold about 0.13%. Sequenced sample: naive CD4+ T cells sorted from blood. Subset indicated: CD45RA+ positively selected. The source of these receptors is a man younger than 35 in good health.

The V gene is TRBV10-3, the J gene TRBJ2-1, with TRBD2 matching over 10 bases. The CDR3 runs to 13 residues. The junction had 4 bases not matched to a gene; V was cut back by 6 bases and J by 8 bases. CDR1 is ENHRY and CDR2 is SYGVKD in the germline V gene. This chain's CDR3 is CAIRAGGLYEQFF. The CDR3 nucleotides read TGTGCCATCAGAGCGGGGGGGCTCTATGAGCAGTTCTTC.

The rearrangement uses TRBV28 and TRBJ1-5, with 8 bases matching TRBD1. In germline, CDR1 is MDHEN, CDR2 SYDVKM. The V and J ends lost 3 bases and 7 bases, in that order; junction bases with no gene match: 8. This CDR3 is built from 15 residues. This CDR3 reads CASSFPRTGKQPQHF. CDR3 nucleotides: TGTGCCAGCAGTTTCCCTAGGACAGGGAAGCAGCCCCAGCATTTT.

The sample holds a few counts of this clone. This sequence joins TRBV30 and TRBJ1-3, with D uncertain. Trimming took 1 base from V and 1 from J, leaving 8 bases between them. CDR1 is GTSNPN and CDR2 is SVGIG in the germline V gene (reference sequence). The CDR3 runs to 14 residues. Here the CDR3 DNA reads TGTGCCTGGAGTGCGCAGTTATCTGGAAACACCATATATTTT. It encodes CAWSAQLSGNTIYF.

DNA of the CDR3: TGTGCCAGTAGCCGGGGGCCGGTCTATGGCTACACCTTC. It yields the protein CASSRGPVYGYTF. This chain links TRBV19 with TRBJ1-2; tentative D call: TRBD1 (6 bases). Per the germline V gene, CDR1 is LNHDA and CDR2 is SQIVND (reference sequence). This CDR3 is 13 amino acids long. V was trimmed by 6 bases and J by 4 bases, leaving 12 bases between them.

The count of this clone is one. The chain carries TRBV11-2 and TRBJ2-7; 7 bases map to TRBD1. The CDR3 covers 14 residues. Germline V lookup: CDR1 SGHAT, CDR2 FQNNGV. V shed 5 bases and J 2 bases; nucleotides not matched to a gene: 6. The CDR3, as DNA: TGTGCCAGCAGCCGCGCCGACAGGGCCTACGAGCAGTACTTC. The encoded protein is CASSRADRAYEQYF. Full variable domain (remainder filled in from reference TRBV11-2 and TRBJ2-7): EAGVAQSPRYKIIEKRQSVAFWCNPISGHATLYWYQQILGQGPKLLIQFQNNGVVDDSQLPKDRFSAERLKGVDSTLKIQPAKLEDSAVYLCASSRADRAYEQYFGPGTRLTVT.

The chain recombines TRBV10-3 with TRBJ2-3; 11 bases agree with TRBD1. This CDR3 spans 17 amino acids. Germline assignment: CDR1 ENHRY and CDR2 SYGVKD. Trimming at V came to 0 bases and at J to 4 bases, leaving 6 bases not matched to a gene. The CDR3 nucleotides read TGTGCCATCAGTGAGTCCGCCGGACAGGGGGCGTCAGATACGCAGTATTTT. It encodes CAISESAGQGASDTQYF.

This chain joins TRBV9 and TRBJ2-2, with D hard to call. The V gene lost 3 bases and the J gene lost 0 bases, with 6 bases spanning the gap. Germline CDR1 and CDR2: SGDLS and YYNGEE. This CDR3 has 14 residues. CDR3 sequence: CASSAFTNTGELFF. The CDR3 DNA reads TGTGCCAGCAGCGCGTTCACGAACACCGGGGAGCTGTTTTTT.

Of note for this clone: Other DNA variants within this sample encode the same CDR3. The J gene is TRBJ2-7, the V gene TRBV5-5, with TRBD1 matching 10 bases. Germline trimming cut 2 bases from V and 4 bases from J; bases unmatched to any gene: 3. Germline lookup yields CDR1 SGHKS and CDR2 YYEKEE (reference sequence). The CDR3 consists of 14 residues. The CDR3 loop is CASSFRDRGYEQYF. DNA for the CDR3: TGTGCCAGCAGCTTTCGGGACAGGGGATACGAGCAGTACTTC.

This rearrangement joins TRBV18 to TRBJ1-5; 9 positions match TRBD1. CDR1 KGHSH and CDR2 LQKENI come from the germline V gene. Losses at the gene ends were 2 bases for V and 11 bases for J; bases not matched to a gene: 10. This CDR3 is built from 15 residues. Here the CDR3 reads CASSPGPGQGWTQHF. CDR3 DNA sequence: TGTGCCAGCTCACCAGGACCGGGACAGGGTTGGACCCAGCATTTT.

The chain uses TRBV7-8 and TRBJ1-5; tentative D call: TRBD1 (5 bases). The V end was cut by 2 bases, the J end by 5 bases, with 7 bases between. The CDR3 is 13 amino acids. CDR1 is SGHVS, CDR2 FQNEAQ, per germline. CDR3 in amino acids: CASSLKGDQPQHF. The CDR3 nucleotides read TGTGCCAGCAGCTTAAAAGGGGATCAGCCCCAGCATTTT.

The chain employs TRBV2 and TRBJ2-1, with 8 nucleotides matching TRBD2. Germline CDR1 reads SNHLY; CDR2 reads FYNNEI. Trimming took 6 bases from V and 8 from J; bases not matched to a gene: 9. The CDR3 runs 14 residues. CDR3 nucleotides: TGTGCCAGCAGCCCCGGGACTAGTATGTATGAGCAGTTCTTC. This gives the protein CASSPGTSMYEQFF.

The J gene is TRBJ2-7, the V gene TRBV5-8; D assignment may be TRBD1 or TRBD2 (5 bases each). Germline V gene sequence: CDR1 SGHTS, CDR2 YDEGEE. V was shortened by 7 bases and J by 2 bases, with 22 bases between the two germline ends. The CDR3 is 16 amino acids. CDR3: CASRGRGRATAYEQYF. CDR3 nucleotide sequence: TGTGCCAGCCGCGGTCGGGGCAGGGCGACTGCCTACGAGCAGTACTTC.

This chain joins TRBV5-1 and TRBJ1-2; possibly TRBD1 for D (6 bases). V was pared by 2 bases and J by 5 bases, with 13 bases between. CDR3 size: 14 residues. Germline V gene data show CDR1 as SGHRS and CDR2 as YFSETQ. The CDR3 DNA sequence: TGCGCCAGCAGCTTCGGGGGGGCCTTTTATGGCTACACCTTC. Translated: CASSFGGAFYGYTF.

This clone showed up just once. The same CDR3 arises from other DNA sequences in this sample as well. The chain links TRBV7-9 to TRBJ1-1, with no clear D. The V and J ends lost 5 bases and 3 bases respectively, with 10 bases between them. The germline gives CDR1 SEHNR, CDR2 FQNEAQ (reference sequence). This CDR3 has 13 residues. The CDR3 loop is CASSPRVDTEAFF. Here the CDR3 DNA reads TGTGCCAGCAGCCCCCGGGTCGACACTGAAGCTTTCTTT. The variable domain in full, completed from reference TRBV7-9 and TRBJ1-1, reads DTGVSQNPRHKITKRGQNVTFRCDPISEHNRLYWYRQTLGQGPEFLTYFQNEAQLEKSRLLSDRFSAERPKGSFSTLEIQRTEQGDSAMYLCASSPRVDTEAFFGQGTRLTVV.

The chain links TRBV2 to TRBJ2-2, with D tentatively TRBD1 (6 bases). Trimming shortened V by 5 bases and J by 4 bases, and 14 bases separated the two germline ends. The CDR3 extends over 15 amino acids. Germline V gene sequence: CDR1 SNHLY, CDR2 FYNNEI. The CDR3: CASSMGAGGTGELFF. For the CDR3, the DNA is TGTGCCAGCAGTATGGGGGCGGGTGGCACCGGGGAGCTGTTTTTT.

The rearrangement links TRBV6-1 to TRBJ1-4, with 9 bases that match TRBD1. Germline CDR1 is MNHNS and CDR2 is SASEGT. This CDR3 is built from 15 residues. The J segment lost 7 bases and the V segment lost 6 bases, leaving 9 bases of the junction unmatched. In DNA, the CDR3 is TGTGCCAGCAGCCCTAAAGACAGGGGGGCTGAAAAACTGTTTTTT. It specifies CASSPKDRGAEKLFF.

J is TRBJ1-4 and V is TRBV4-3; D is unclear. V lost 4 bases and J lost 7, with 16 bases in between. The CDR3 contains 15 residues. The germline V gene encodes CDR1 LGHNA and CDR2 YSLEER. In DNA form, the CDR3 reads TGCGCCAGCAGCCCTACTTACAGAGGTGGTGAAAAACTGTTTTTT. Translated, it gives CASSPTYRGGEKLFF.

The chain recombines TRBV11-3 with TRBJ2-1; perhaps TRBD2 as D (5 bases). V lost 3 bases, J lost 1 base, and 10 bases lay in between. In germline, CDR1 is SGHNT, CDR2 YENEEA. The CDR3 extends over 15 amino acids. In nucleotides, the CDR3 is TGTGCCAGCAGCTTTTATAGCGTTTCCTACAATGAGCAGTTCTTC. It encodes CASSFYSVSYNEQFF.

The chain carries TRBV5-1 and TRBJ2-5, with 14 bases fitting TRBD2. Per germline, CDR1 SGHRS and CDR2 YFSETQ. The ends lost 2 bases at V and 4 bases at J; junction bases unmatched: 4. This CDR3 is 16 amino acids long. The CDR3 sequence: CASSLTGLAGGETQYF. CDR3 nucleotide sequence: TGCGCCAGCAGCTTAACTGGACTAGCGGGAGGAGAGACCCAGTACTTC.

This chain connects TRBV5-1 to TRBJ2-2; 10 nucleotides align to TRBD2. The V segment lost 4 bases and the J segment 6 bases; nucleotides outside the gene matches: 6. Germline V lookup: CDR1 SGHRS, CDR2 YFSETQ. CDR3 length: 15 residues. CDR3 loop: CASSKPGLASGELFF. Here the CDR3 DNA reads TGCGCCAGCAGCAAGCCGGGACTAGCGTCCGGGGAGCTGTTTTTT.